Listed below are T cell receptor beta chains from one sample, sequenced in a study of blood T cells in healthy people across ages. TCRdb reprocessed the 5' RACE reads via MiXCR and lists one record per CDR3 protein. Counted here are roughly 1,300,000 distinct CDR3 sequences, roughly 59% occurring once; the ten biggest clones make up approximately 7%. Sequencing was done on a sample of blood. Source of these receptors: a man between 18 and 29 years old in good health. The CDR3 runs from the conserved cysteine through the conserved F or W. The D gene is left open where the match is weak. Only some rows state a clone size, as once, few, many or a class for expanded clones.

. TRBJ2-6 TRBV20-1 . CSASVVNSGANVLTF TGCAGTGCTAGTGTGGTCAACTCTGGGGCCAACGTCCTGACTTTC
. TRBJ2-5 TRBV29-1 few CSVFPALLETQYF TGCAGCGTCTTTCCAGCCCTTCTAGAGACCCAGTACTTC
TRBD1 TRBJ2-1 TRBV7-9 . CACRGEGAEQFF TGTGCCTGCAGAGGAGAGGGGGCTGAGCAGTTCTTC
. TRBJ2-7 TRBV27 . CASSTLGHYEQYF TGTGCCAGCAGTACCTTAGGTCATTACGAGCAGTACTTC
. TRBJ2-1 TRBV10-2 . CASLVLGSSYNEQFF TGCGCCAGCTTAGTGTTGGGGTCCTCCTACAATGAGCAGTTCTTC
. TRBJ1-4 TRBV7-9 . CASSTDGLTGEKLFF TGTGCCAGCAGCACAGACGGCCTCACGGGTGAAAAACTGTTTTTT
TRBD2 TRBJ2-1 TRBV4-3 . CASSQVGGAGPYNEQFF TGCGCCAGCAGCCAGGTGGGAGGGGCTGGCCCGTACAATGAGCAGTTCTTC
TRBD1 TRBJ2-3 TRBV6-5 . CASSYSGPGQRVGDTQYF TGTGCCAGCAGTTACTCGGGTCCGGGACAGAGAGTTGGAGATACGCAGTATTTT
. TRBJ2-7 TRBV7-2 . CASSLVGWDSYEQYF TGTGCCAGCAGCTTAGTGGGGTGGGACTCCTACGAGCAGTACTTC
. TRBJ1-2 TRBV11-2 . CASSAQTANYGYTF TGTGCCAGCAGCGCCCAGACAGCGAACTATGGCTACACCTTC
TRBD2 TRBJ2-3 TRBV4-2 . CASSQGRGGGGADTQYF TGTGCCAGCAGCCAAGGCCGCGGGGGGGGCGGAGCAGATACGCAGTATTTT
. TRBJ2-7 TRBV10-3 few CAISEPYRDRTGEQYF TGTGCCATCAGTGAGCCCTACCGGGACCGGACTGGCGAGCAGTACTTC
TRBD1 TRBJ1-1 TRBV9 once CASSVTGTGIEAFF TGTGCCAGCAGCGTGACCGGGACAGGGATCGAAGCTTTCTTT
. TRBJ2-3 TRBV12-3/TRBV12-4 . CASRLGRSTDAQYF TGTGCCAGCAGGTTAGGACGGTCCACAGATGCGCAGTATTTT
. TRBJ2-1 TRBV30 . CAWEPAGEYNEQFF TGTGCCTGGGAACCAGCGGGCGAATACAATGAGCAGTTCTTC
. TRBJ2-2 TRBV7-2 . CASSPGGLAGELFF TGTGCCAGCAGCCCAGGGGGACTAGCCGGGGAGCTGTTTTTT
. TRBJ2-2 TRBV7-7 many CASRGETGELFF TGTGCTAGCAGAGGGGAAACCGGGGAGCTGTTTTTT
. TRBJ2-7 TRBV3-1 . CASSHRKGDEQYF TGTGCCAGCAGCCACCGAAAGGGGGACGAGCAGTACTTC
. TRBJ2-5 TRBV6-5 . CASTRQGETQYF TGTGCCAGCACAAGGCAGGGAGAGACCCAGTACTTC
. TRBJ1-2 TRBV12-3/TRBV12-4 . CASSLSGGTGGYTF TGTGCCAGCAGTTTATCGGGAGGAACTGGGGGCTACACCTTC
. TRBJ1-6 TRBV6-6 few CASSYGAEPNSPLHF TGTGCCAGCAGTTATGGGGCAGAACCGAATTCACCCCTCCACTTT
TRBD2 TRBJ2-7 TRBV20-1 . CSARDPREGGRDEQYF TGCAGTGCTAGAGATCCAAGGGAGGGCGGTAGAGACGAGCAGTACTTC
TRBD2 TRBJ2-7 TRBV27 . CASSLPGGAFYEQYF TGTGCCAGCAGTTTACCGGGGGGGGCTTTCTACGAGCAGTACTTC
TRBD1 TRBJ1-2 TRBV24-1 few CATRGQGGGYTF TGTGCCACCAGAGGACAGGGCGGTGGCTACACCTTC
TRBD1 TRBJ2-7 TRBV6-5 few CASSYPGQEYF TGTGCCAGCAGTTACCCGGGACAGGAGTACTTC
TRBD2 TRBJ2-1 TRBV4-1 . CASSRWGGDTSEQFF TGCGCCAGCAGCCGATGGGGGGGGGATACAAGTGAGCAGTTCTTC
. TRBJ2-3 TRBV20-1 . CSAPEVARTDAQYF TGCAGTGCCCCAGAGGTAGCTAGGACAGATGCGCAGTATTTT
. TRBJ1-4 TRBV18 . CASSPRDWTNEKLFF TGTGCCAGCTCGCCCAGGGATTGGACTAATGAGAAACTGTTTTTT
. TRBJ1-1 TRBV9 . CASSVADGGTEAFF TGTGCCAGCAGCGTAGCTGACGGGGGAACTGAAGCTTTCTTT
. TRBJ1-5 TRBV18 . CASSPGWDQPQHF TGTGCCAGCTCACCAGGGTGGGATCAGCCCCAGCATTTT
TRBD1 TRBJ1-1 TRBV29-1 once CSVLTGGTEAFF TGCAGCGTCCTGACAGGGGGAACTGAAGCTTTCTTT
TRBD2 TRBJ2-1 TRBV25-1 few CASSAGGRLNEQFF TGTGCCAGCAGTGCGGGGGGGCGACTTAATGAGCAGTTCTTC
TRBD2 TRBJ2-3 TRBV10-3 few CAIRGLAGASGDTQYF TGTGCCATCAGGGGACTAGCGGGAGCCTCGGGAGATACGCAGTATTTT
TRBD1 TRBJ2-3 TRBV20-1 . CSARSGQGGDTQYF TGCAGTGCCCGCTCGGGACAGGGGGGAGATACGCAGTATTTT
. TRBJ2-3 TRBV7-2 . CASSSTSRADTQYF TGTGCCAGCAGCTCCACCTCTCGGGCAGATACGCAGTATTTT
TRBD1 TRBJ2-3 TRBV2 . CASIIQGAADTQYF TGTGCCAGCATTATACAGGGGGCAGCCGATACGCAGTATTTT
. TRBJ1-1 TRBV7-2 . CANSPGTPNGRAFF TGTGCCAACAGCCCCGGGACTCCCAACGGTAGGGCTTTCTTT
TRBD1 TRBJ1-1 TRBV20-1 . CSAKTGVDTEAFF TGCAGTGCTAAGACAGGGGTGGACACTGAAGCTTTCTTT
TRBD1 TRBJ1-2 TRBV5-5 . CASDRDALGGYTF TGTGCCAGCGACAGGGACGCTTTAGGTGGCTACACCTTC
. TRBJ2-2 TRBV5-1 . CASRNLGDTGELFF TGCGCCAGCAGAAATCTCGGTGACACCGGGGAGCTGTTTTTT
TRBD2 TRBJ2-5 TRBV6-2/TRBV6-3 few CASSRLAGIQETQYF TGTGCCAGCAGTCGACTAGCGGGGATCCAAGAGACCCAGTACTTC
TRBD1 TRBJ2-5 TRBV7-2 . CASSLDLGPGQGYPETQYF TGTGCCAGCAGCTTAGATTTAGGGCCGGGACAGGGGTATCCAGAGACCCAGTACTTC
. TRBJ2-1 TRBV12-3/TRBV12-4 . CASSFWRDRSYNEQFF TGTGCCAGCAGTTTCTGGCGGGACCGCTCCTACAATGAGCAGTTCTTC
TRBD1 TRBJ2-7 TRBV29-1 few CSVEILGDSYEQYF TGCAGCGTTGAAATCCTTGGGGACAGCTACGAGCAGTACTTC
TRBD2 TRBJ2-1 TRBV20-1 . CSARDFRREGFNEQFF TGCAGTGCTAGAGACTTCCGGCGGGAGGGTTTCAATGAGCAGTTCTTC
. TRBJ2-5 TRBV9 few CASSDSGTLGETQYF TGTGCCAGCAGTGATTCCGGGACGTTGGGGGAGACCCAGTACTTC
. TRBJ2-1 TRBV5-1 . CATRSAETSYNEQFF TGCGCCACCAGATCAGCGGAGACCTCCTACAATGAGCAGTTCTTC
TRBD1 TRBJ1-2 TRBV7-2 . CASSLALGQGASGYTF TGTGCCAGCAGCTTAGCGCTAGGACAGGGGGCGAGTGGCTACACCTTC
TRBD1 TRBJ1-6 TRBV4-1 many CASSQAGYRGGNSPLHF TGCGCCAGCAGCCAAGCGGGATACAGGGGAGGGAATTCACCCCTCCACTTT
TRBD2 TRBJ2-7 TRBV12-3/TRBV12-4 few CASRNPSGPKGEQYF TGTGCCAGCAGAAATCCTAGCGGCCCCAAGGGCGAGCAGTACTTC
. TRBJ2-2 TRBV4-2 . CASSQEATANTGELFF TGTGCCAGCAGCCAAGAAGCCACGGCGAACACCGGGGAGCTGTTTTTT
. TRBJ2-3 TRBV20-1 . CSAGGPGAADTQYF TGCAGTGCTGGAGGCCCCGGAGCGGCAGATACGCAGTATTTT
. TRBJ2-7 TRBV20-1 . CSASTGGQYF TGCAGTGCTAGTACCGGTGGGCAGTACTTC
. TRBJ2-3 TRBV10-3 few CAIRGATDTQYF TGTGCCATCAGGGGGGCTACAGATACGCAGTATTTT
. TRBJ2-1 TRBV20-1 . CSSLLGSNYNEQFF TGCAGTTCTTTACTAGGGAGTAATTACAATGAGCAGTTCTTC
TRBD1 TRBJ1-2 TRBV2 . CASRGTGGSYGYTF TGTGCCAGCAGAGGGACAGGGGGGAGCTATGGCTACACCTTC
. TRBJ2-3 TRBV20-1 . CSARDSGSSSTDTQYF TGCAGTGCTAGAGATTCAGGGAGTTCTAGCACAGATACGCAGTATTTT
. TRBJ2-1 TRBV5-1 . CASSNERTEDNEQFF TGCGCCAGCAGCAATGAGAGGACAGAGGACAATGAGCAGTTCTTC
. TRBJ2-3 TRBV29-1 . CSVVRSAAVSTDTQYF TGCAGCGTTGTTCGGTCGGCAGCTGTTAGCACAGATACGCAGTATTTT